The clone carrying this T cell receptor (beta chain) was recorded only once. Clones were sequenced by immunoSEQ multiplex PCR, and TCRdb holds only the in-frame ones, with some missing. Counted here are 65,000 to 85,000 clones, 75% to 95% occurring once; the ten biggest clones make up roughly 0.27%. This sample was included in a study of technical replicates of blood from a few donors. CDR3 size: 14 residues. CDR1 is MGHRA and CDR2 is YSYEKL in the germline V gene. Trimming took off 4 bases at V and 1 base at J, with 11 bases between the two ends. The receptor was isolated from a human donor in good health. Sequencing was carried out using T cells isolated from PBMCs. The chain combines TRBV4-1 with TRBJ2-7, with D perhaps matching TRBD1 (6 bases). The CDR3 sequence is CASSPGQWSYEQYF. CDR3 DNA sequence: TGCGCCAGCAGCCCCGGACAGTGGTCCTACGAGCAGTACTTC.